This TCR beta chain was captured in a study of OX40 agonist ivuxolimab in advanced cancers. The CDR3 consists of 15 residues. Germline V gene sequence: CDR1 MDHEN, CDR2 SYDVKM. V was trimmed by 2 bases and J by 2 bases, leaving 11 bases between them. Measured with immunoSEQ multiplex PCR; TCRdb has only the in-frame clones, and not every one. This sample has over 55,000 clones, with over 75% found just once. This receptor was taken from an adult with an advanced solid tumor such as melanoma, head and neck, liver or kidney cancer. Sequencing used CD4+ or CD8+ T cells sorted from blood, obtained in a trial of the OX40 agonist ivuxolimab. V gene TRBV28 combines with J gene TRBJ2-3; D not resolved. CDR3 nucleotides: TGTGCCAGCAGTTTACCTCCCGGACCCACAGATACGCAGTATTTT. Its protein is CASSLPPGPTDTQYF.